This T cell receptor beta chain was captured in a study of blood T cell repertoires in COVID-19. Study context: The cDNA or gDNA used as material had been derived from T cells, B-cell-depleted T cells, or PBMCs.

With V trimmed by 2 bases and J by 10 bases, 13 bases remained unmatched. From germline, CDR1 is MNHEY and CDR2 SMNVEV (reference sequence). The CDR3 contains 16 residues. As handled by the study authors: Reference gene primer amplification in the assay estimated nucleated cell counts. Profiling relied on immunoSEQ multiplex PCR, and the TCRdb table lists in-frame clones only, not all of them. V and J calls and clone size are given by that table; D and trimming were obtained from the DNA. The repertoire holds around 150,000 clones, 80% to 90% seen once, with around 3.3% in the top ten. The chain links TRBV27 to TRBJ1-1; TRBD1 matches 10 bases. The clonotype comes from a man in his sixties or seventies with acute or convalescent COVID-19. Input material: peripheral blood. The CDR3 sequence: CASSLVGQGRPYGAFF. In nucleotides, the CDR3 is TGTGCCAGCAGTTTAGTGGGACAGGGGCGGCCCTACGGAGCTTTCTTT.